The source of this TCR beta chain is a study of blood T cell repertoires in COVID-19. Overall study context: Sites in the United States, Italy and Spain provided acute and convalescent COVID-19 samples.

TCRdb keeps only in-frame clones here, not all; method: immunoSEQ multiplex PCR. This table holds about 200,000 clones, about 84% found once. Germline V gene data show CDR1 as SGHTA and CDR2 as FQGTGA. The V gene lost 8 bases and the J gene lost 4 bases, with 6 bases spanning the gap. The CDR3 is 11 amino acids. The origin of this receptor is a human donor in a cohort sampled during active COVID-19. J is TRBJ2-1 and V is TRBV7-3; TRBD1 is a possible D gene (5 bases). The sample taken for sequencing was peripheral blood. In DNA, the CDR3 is TGTGCCAGCGGGGCATACAATGAGCAGTTCTTC. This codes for CASGAYNEQFF. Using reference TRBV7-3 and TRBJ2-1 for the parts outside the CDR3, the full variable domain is GAGVSQTPSNKVTEKGKYVELRCDPISGHTALYWYRQSLGQGPEFLIYFQGTGAADDSGLPNDRFFAVRPEGSVSTLKIQRTERGDSAVYLCASGAYNEQFFGPGTRLTVL.